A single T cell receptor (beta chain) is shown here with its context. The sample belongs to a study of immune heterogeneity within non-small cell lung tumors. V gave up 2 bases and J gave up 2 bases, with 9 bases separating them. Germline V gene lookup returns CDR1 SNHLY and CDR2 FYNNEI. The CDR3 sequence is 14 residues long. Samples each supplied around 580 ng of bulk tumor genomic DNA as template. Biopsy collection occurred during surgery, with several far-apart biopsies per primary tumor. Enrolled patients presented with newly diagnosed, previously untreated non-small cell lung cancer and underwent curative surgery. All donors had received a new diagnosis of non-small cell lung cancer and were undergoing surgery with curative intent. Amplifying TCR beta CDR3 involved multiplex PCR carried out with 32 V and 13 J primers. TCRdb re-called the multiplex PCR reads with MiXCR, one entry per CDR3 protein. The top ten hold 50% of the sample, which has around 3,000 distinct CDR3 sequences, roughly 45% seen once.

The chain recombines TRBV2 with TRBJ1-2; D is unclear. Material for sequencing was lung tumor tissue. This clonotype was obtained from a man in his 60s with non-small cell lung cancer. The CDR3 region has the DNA TGTGCCAGCAGTGAAATAGGGCGGAACTATGGCTACACCTTC. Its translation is CASSEIGRNYGYTF.